The 20 T cell receptor beta chains given below trace back to one sample, sequenced in a study of identical twins. TCRdb reprocessed the 5' RACE reads via MiXCR and lists one record per CDR3 protein. In the table there are 300,000 to 400,000 distinct CDR3 sequences, 9% of which are singletons. The sample taken for sequencing was naive T cells sorted from blood. These receptors were taken from a woman between 45 and 60 years old in good health.

This clonotype was observed many times. The V call is TRBV12-3 or TRBV12-4, the J call TRBJ1-1; no reliable D call. The CDR3 runs to 14 residues. V was shortened by 1 base and J by 0 bases, with 6 bases between the two germline ends. The CDR3 DNA follows: TGTGCCAGCAGTTTAGGGTATTTGAACACTGAAGCTTTCTTT. It is translated as CASSLGYLNTEAFF.

This clonotype has at least ten counts. The chain combines TRBV29-1 with TRBJ2-1; TRBD1 aligns across 9 bases. This CDR3 has 12 residues. Germline assignment: CDR1 SQVTM and CDR2 ANQGSEA. With V trimmed by 6 bases and J by 9 bases, 6 bases remained unmatched. The CDR3 DNA sequence: TGCAGCGTAAGGACAGGGGCGCTTGAGCAGTTCTTC. This encodes CSVRTGALEQFF.

This clonotype came up a few times. V and J are TRBV2 and TRBJ2-7, with 9 nucleotides matching TRBD2. Germline CDR1 reads SNHLY; CDR2 reads FYNNEI. Trimming cost V 3 bases and J 2 bases; bases outside gene matches: 5. The CDR3 is made up of 15 amino acids. For the CDR3, the DNA is TGTGCCAGCAGTGAGGGACTAGCCGCCCCCTACGAGCAGTACGTC. Protein sequence: CASSEGLAAPYEQYV.

The rearrangement uses TRBV9 and TRBJ2-5; D is unclear. V dropped 4 bases and J dropped 2 bases, with 12 bases sitting between them. CDR1 and CDR2 (germline): SGDLS, YYNGEE. The CDR3 contains 14 residues. The CDR3 sequence is CASSPWGLQETQYF. In DNA, the CDR3 is TGTGCCAGCAGCCCCTGGGGTCTTCAAGAGACCCAGTACTTC.

V usage is TRBV5-8 and J usage is TRBJ2-1; 10 positions match TRBD2. This CDR3 is built from 15 residues. The J segment lost 9 bases and the V segment lost 2 bases, leaving 8 bases of the junction unmatched. Per the germline V gene, CDR1 is SGHTS and CDR2 is YDEGEE. The CDR3 loop reads CASSFGLAGVSEQFF. The CDR3 DNA reads as TGTGCCAGCAGCTTTGGCCTAGCGGGAGTCAGTGAGCAGTTCTTC.

The genes are TRBV3-1 and TRBJ2-4, with D perhaps being TRBD1 or TRBD2 (5 bases each). The CDR3 loop spans 15 amino acids. Per the germline V gene, CDR1 is LGHDT and CDR2 is YNNKEL (reference sequence). The V end lost 6 bases, the J end lost 4 bases, and 16 bases lay between the germline ends. The CDR3 nucleotides are TGTGCCAGCAGTCAACCTGAGGGGCCGAAAAACATTCAGTACTTC. Translating it yields CASSQPEGPKNIQYF. The full variable domain, in which reference TRBV3-1 and TRBJ2-4 provide the parts outside the CDR3, is DTAVSQTPKYLVTQMGNDKSIKCEQNLGHDTMYWYKQDSKKFLKIMFSYNNKELIINETVPNRFSPKSPDKAHLNLHINSLELGDSAVYFCASSQPEGPKNIQYFGAGTRLSVL.

Notes on this clonotype: Germline and junction disagree at one end, which may indicate a read error. The gene calls are TRBV3-1 and TRBJ2-7; 9 bases are a match to TRBD1. Germline loops: CDR1 LGHDT, CDR2 YNNKEL (reference sequence). The CDR3 totals 14 residues. This CDR3 reads CASSPKVDRGEQYF. The CDR3 DNA reads TGTGCCAGCAGCCCCAAGGTGGACAGGGGCGAGCAGTATTTC.

This clonotype showed up many times. The rearrangement uses TRBV29-1 and TRBJ2-3, with D tentatively TRBD2 (6 bases). Germline V gene sequence: CDR1 SQVTM, CDR2 ANQGSEA. V dropped 1 base and J dropped 1 base, with 9 bases sitting between them. The CDR3 has 14 amino acids. The CDR3 sequence: CSVEAGEGTDTQYF. CDR3 bases: TGCAGCGTTGAAGCGGGAGAGGGCACAGATACGCAGTATTTT.

This chain links TRBV27 with TRBJ1-1; D is unresolved. The CDR3 is made up of 11 amino acids. V was shortened by 6 bases and J by 13 bases, with 15 bases between the two germline ends. CDR1 is MNHEY and CDR2 is SMNVEV in the germline V gene (reference sequence). CDR3 protein: CASSEGGVGFF. CDR3 nucleotide sequence: TGTGCCAGCAGCGAAGGTGGTGTTGGTTTCTTT.

This clonotype has ten or more counts. V is TRBV9 and J is TRBJ1-1; TRBD1 agrees at 8 bases. Germline V gives CDR1 SGDLS, CDR2 YYNGEE. V dropped 0 bases and J dropped 7; count of bases not matched to a gene: 8. CDR3 size: 15 residues. CDR3 bases: TGTGCCAGCAGCGTAGTGGTAGGACAGGGAAGTGAAGCTTTCTTT. This codes for CASSVVVGQGSEAFF.

V is TRBV25-1 and J is TRBJ1-1, with D uncertain. V lost 2 bases, J lost 4 bases, and 14 bases lay in between. Germline lookup yields CDR1 MGHDK and CDR2 SYGVNS. CDR3 length equals 15 residues. The CDR3 loop reads CASSEGWGSTTEAFF. The CDR3 nucleotides read TGTGCCAGCAGTGAAGGTTGGGGATCGACCACTGAAGCTTTCTTT. Supplemented by reference TRBV25-1 and TRBJ1-1, the full variable domain reads EADIYQTPRYLVIGTGKKITLECSQTMGHDKMYWYQQDPGMELHLIHYSYGVNSTEKGDLSSESTVSRIRTEHFPLTLESARPSHTSQYLCASSEGWGSTTEAFFGQGTRLTVV.

This clonotype was found many times. The V and J genes are TRBV27 and TRBJ2-5, with 8 nucleotides matching TRBD2. The CDR3 consists of 16 residues. Trimming took 7 bases from V and 3 from J; bases not matched to a gene: 13. Germline V gene data show CDR1 as MNHEY and CDR2 as SMNVEV (reference sequence). The chain's CDR3 is CASTPLSSGEKETQYF. The DNA for the CDR3 is TGTGCCAGCACCCCCCTTAGTAGCGGGGAAAAAGAGACCCAGTACTTC.

This clonotype was found a few times. J is TRBJ2-5 and V is TRBV29-1; D possibly corresponds to TRBD2 (5 bases). The CDR3 has 13 amino acids. Trimming stripped 6 bases from V and 2 bases from J, with 13 bases between. In germline, CDR1 is SQVTM, CDR2 ANQGSEA. CDR3 sequence (DNA): TGCAGCGTAGGCATCCCGGGGCAAGAGACCCAGTACTTC. Protein: CSVGIPGQETQYF.

This clonotype was seen ten or more times. This chain uses TRBV7-3 with TRBJ2-1; TRBD2 matches at 13 bases. The germline V gene encodes CDR1 SGHTA and CDR2 FQGTGA. The CDR3 runs 22 residues. Trimming took 5 bases from V and 0 from J; bases not matched to a gene: 19. CDR3 amino acids: CASSPHRTSGGTALSSYNEQFF. CDR3 coding DNA: TGTGCCAGCAGCCCGCATAGGACTAGCGGGGGTACCGCCCTCAGCTCCTACAATGAGCAGTTCTTC. The complete variable domain, with remaining parts taken from reference TRBV7-3 and TRBJ2-1, reads GAGVSQTPSNKVTEKGKYVELRCDPISGHTALYWYRQSLGQGPEFLIYFQGTGAADDSGLPNDRFFAVRPEGSVSTLKIQRTERGDSAVYLCASSPHRTSGGTALSSYNEQFFGPGTRLTVL.

The sample holds a few counts of this clonotype. The chain carries TRBV12-3 or TRBV12-4 and TRBJ2-3, with a weak D call TRBD2 (5 bases). V lost 1 base and J 6 bases, leaving 20 bases between the germline ends. CDR3 length: 17 residues. The CDR3 is CASSLVGRDALADTQYF. CDR3 nucleotide sequence: TGTGCCAGCAGTTTAGTTGGTCGGGATGCTCTCGCGGATACGCAGTATTTT.

This clonotype was seen only a few times. The chain has TRBV20-1 and TRBJ2-6; unclear D gene. V lost 6 bases, J lost 2 bases, and 14 bases lay in between. The CDR3 contains 15 residues. From germline, CDR1 is DFQATT and CDR2 SNEGSKA (reference sequence). The CDR3 bases are TGCAGTGCCGATCTTTCTCTAGCTGGGGCCAACGTCCTGACTTTC. It translates to CSADLSLAGANVLTF.

The V gene is TRBV5-5, the J gene TRBJ2-2; the D gene is possibly TRBD1 (5 bases). Trimming removed 4 bases at V and 1 base at J, with 8 bases between. The CDR3 spans 14 residues. Germline V CDR1 and CDR2: SGHKS, YYEKEE (reference sequence). Here the CDR3 reads CASSLRVNTGELFF. DNA for the CDR3: TGTGCCAGCAGCCTCAGGGTGAACACCGGGGAGCTGTTTTTT.

The V gene is TRBV24-1, the J gene TRBJ2-3; either TRBD1 or TRBD2 may fit D (5 bases each). Deletions cut 9 bases from V and 5 bases from J, with 14 bases between. The CDR3 is 13 residues long. Per germline, CDR1 KGHDR and CDR2 SFDVKD. As DNA, the CDR3 is TGTGCCACCGGGGGACCGGAGGTAGATACGCAGTATTTT. The encoded protein is CATGGPEVDTQYF.

There are a few counts of this clonotype. The CDR3 nucleotides read TGTGCCAGCTCACCATTAGTCATAGGGCAGGGAGCTGGCGATGAGCAGTTCTTC. Translating gives CASSPLVIGQGAGDEQFF. V is TRBV18 and J is TRBJ2-1; either TRBD1 or TRBD2 may supply D (5 bases each). V was pared by 2 bases and J by 8 bases, with 25 bases between. Looked up from germline, CDR1 is KGHSH and CDR2 is LQKENI. This CDR3 spans 18 amino acids.

This chain joins TRBV5-1 and TRBJ2-7, with TRBD1 identical over 9 bases. The V segment lost 4 bases and the J segment 2 bases; nucleotides outside the gene matches: 7. CDR1 and CDR2 (germline): SGHRS, YFSETQ. There are 15 residues in the CDR3. The CDR3 protein is CASSTGTGRTYEQYF. The CDR3, as DNA: TGCGCCAGCAGCACCGGGACAGGGAGGACCTACGAGCAGTACTTC.